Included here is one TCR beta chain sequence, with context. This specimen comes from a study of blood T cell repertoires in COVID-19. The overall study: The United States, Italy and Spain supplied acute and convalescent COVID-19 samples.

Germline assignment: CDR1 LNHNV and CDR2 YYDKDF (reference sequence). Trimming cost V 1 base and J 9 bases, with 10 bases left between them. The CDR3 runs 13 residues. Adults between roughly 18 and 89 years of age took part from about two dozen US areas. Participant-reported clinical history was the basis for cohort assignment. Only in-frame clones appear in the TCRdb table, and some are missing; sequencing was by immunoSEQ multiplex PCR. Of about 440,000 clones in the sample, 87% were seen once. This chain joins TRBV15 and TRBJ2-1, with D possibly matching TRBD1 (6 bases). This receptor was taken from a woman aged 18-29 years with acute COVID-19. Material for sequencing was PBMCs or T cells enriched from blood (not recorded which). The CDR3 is CATSRAGVTEQFF. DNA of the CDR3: TGTGCCACCAGCAGAGCAGGGGTTACTGAGCAGTTCTTC. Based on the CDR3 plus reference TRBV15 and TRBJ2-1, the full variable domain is DAMVIQNPRYQVTQFGKPVTLSCSQTLNHNVMYWYQQKSSQAPKLLFHYYDKDFNNEADTPDNFQSRRPNTSFCFLDIRSPGLGDTAMYLCATSRAGVTEQFFGPGTRLTVL.